One sample yielded the 28 T cell receptor beta chains listed below, sequenced in a study of blood T cell repertoires in COVID-19. Here immunoSEQ multiplex PCR was the method, and the copy in TCRdb shows in-frame clones only, minus some. In the table there are 250,000 or so clones, roughly nine tenths of which are singletons. Sequenced: peripheral blood. These TCRs come from a woman aged 40 to 49 who had recovered from COVID-19.

The genes are TRBV5-1 and TRBJ2-7, with D perhaps TRBD1 (6 bases). V lost 4 bases and J 6 bases, leaving 11 bases between the germline ends. Looked up from germline, CDR1 is SGHRS and CDR2 is YFSETQ. CDR3 size: 12 residues. This CDR3 is CASSQQGREQYF. The DNA for the CDR3 is TGCGCCAGCAGCCAGCAGGGGCGCGAGCAGTACTTC.

The chain is built from TRBV6-5 and TRBJ2-5; possibly TRBD2 for D (6 bases). The germline V gene has CDR1 MNHEY and CDR2 SVGAGI. V shed 2 bases and J shed 4 bases, with 11 bases lying between them. This CDR3 has 14 amino acids. CDR3 nucleotide sequence: TGTGCCAGCAGTTACACCTGGGGGGTAGAGACCCAGTACTTC. Its translation is CASSYTWGVETQYF.

This sequence joins TRBV19 and TRBJ2-1; 7 nucleotides line up with TRBD2. The CDR3 is made up of 14 amino acids. The germline V gene has CDR1 LNHDA and CDR2 SQIVND (reference sequence). The V segment lost 1 base and the J segment 8 bases; nucleotides outside the gene matches: 5. In DNA, the CDR3 is TGTGCCAGTAGTATAGCGGGAGGAATCGATGAGCAGTTCTTC. It encodes CASSIAGGIDEQFF.

This chain uses TRBV19 with TRBJ2-7, with D perhaps matching TRBD1 (6 bases). The ends were cut back, 5 bases at V and 6 bases at J, with 8 bases in the middle. Germline V gives CDR1 LNHDA, CDR2 SQIVND (reference sequence). This CDR3 contains 11 residues. DNA for the CDR3: TGTGCCAGTAGTCAGGGGAGCGAGCAGTACGTC. Protein sequence: CASSQGSEQYV.

CDR3: CAWSVNRGDTIYF. DNA of the CDR3: TGTGCCTGGAGTGTAAACAGGGGGGACACCATATATTTT. The chain combines TRBV30 with TRBJ1-3; the match to TRBD1 covers 8 bases. Germline trimming cut 0 bases from V and 8 bases from J; bases unmatched to any gene: 3. This CDR3 has 13 residues. Germline V lookup: CDR1 GTSNPN, CDR2 SVGIG (reference sequence).

V usage is TRBV19 and J usage is TRBJ2-7; D may be TRBD1 (6 bases). Trimming stripped 6 bases from V and 0 bases from J, with 21 bases between. This CDR3 has 17 amino acids. The V gene's germline CDR1 is LNHDA and CDR2 SQIVND (reference sequence). CDR3 sequence reads: CASRQTGHPASSYEQYF. For the CDR3, the DNA is TGTGCCAGTAGACAAACGGGACACCCGGCTTCCTCCTACGAGCAGTACTTC.

This chain joins TRBV6-5 and TRBJ2-3; 15 bases line up with TRBD2. Germline lookup yields CDR1 MNHEY and CDR2 SVGAGI. V shed 4 bases, J shed 5 bases, and the junction held 4 bases outside the gene matches. There are 16 residues in the CDR3. The CDR3 DNA is TGTGCCAGCAGTTGGACTAGCGGGAGGGCCGTAGATACGCAGTATTTT. It encodes CASSWTSGRAVDTQYF.

The chain uses TRBV12-5 and TRBJ1-2, with D unresolved. Trimming took off 1 base at V and 2 bases at J, with 8 bases between the two ends. The CDR3 is 14 residues long. Germline-derived CDR1 and CDR2 are LGHNT and FRNRAP. CDR3 nucleotides: TGTGCTAGTGGTTTGGGCGGATGGAACTATGGCTACACCTTC. Translating it yields CASGLGGWNYGYTF.

The chain employs TRBV6-1 and TRBJ2-1; 12 bases align to TRBD2. The germline gives CDR1 MNHNS, CDR2 SASEGT. This CDR3 contains 15 residues. Losses at the gene ends were 3 bases for V and 4 bases for J; bases not matched to a gene: 1. The CDR3 DNA sequence: TGTGCCAGCAGTGAGACTAGCGGGGGTTACAATGAGCAGTTCTTC. It is translated as CASSETSGGYNEQFF.

In the case of this clone: Additional DNA sequences in this sample encode the identical CDR3. The chain employs TRBV6-5 and TRBJ1-1; 8 nucleotides line up with TRBD1. Losses at the gene ends were 6 bases for V and 1 base for J; bases not matched to a gene: 4. Germline CDR1 reads MNHEY; CDR2 reads SVGAGI. CDR3 length: 14 amino acids. As DNA, the CDR3 is TGTGCCAGCAGCCTAGGACAGGGGAACACTGAAGCTTTCTTT. Protein product: CASSLGQGNTEAFF.

The V call is TRBV2, the J call TRBJ1-5, with no clear D. Trimming took 8 bases from V and 0 from J, leaving 20 bases between them. The CDR3 spans 17 residues. CDR1 SNHLY and CDR2 FYNNEI come from the germline V gene. This CDR3 is CASHGPNWAISNQPQHF. CDR3 coding DNA: TGTGCCAGCCATGGCCCTAACTGGGCGATTAGCAATCAGCCCCAGCATTTT. Based on the CDR3 plus reference TRBV2 and TRBJ1-5, the full variable domain is EPEVTQTPSHQVTQMGQEVILRCVPISNHLYFYWYRQILGQKVEFLVSFYNNEISEKSEIFDDQFSVERPDGSNFTLKIRSTKLEDSAMYFCASHGPNWAISNQPQHFGDGTRLSIL.

The CDR3 reads CASSRSVTNYGYTF. In DNA, the CDR3 is TGTGCCAGCTCACGGAGCGTTACTAACTATGGCTACACCTTC. The gene calls are TRBV18 and TRBJ1-2; no definite D call. Trimming removed 4 bases from V and 0 bases from J, with 9 bases in between. The CDR3 has 14 amino acids. Germline V CDR1 and CDR2: KGHSH, LQKENI.

The J gene is TRBJ2-5, the V gene TRBV19, with 7 bases matching TRBD1. CDR3 length equals 14 residues. J lost 2 bases, V lost 3 bases, and 3 bases had no gene match. The germline gives CDR1 LNHDA, CDR2 SQIVND (reference sequence). The DNA of the CDR3 is TGTGCCAGTAGTATCGGGACAGCTCAAGAGACCCAGTACTTC. Translated: CASSIGTAQETQYF.

V and J are TRBV5-4 and TRBJ2-5; D perhaps matches TRBD1 (6 bases). CDR1 SGHNT and CDR2 YYREEE come from the germline V gene (reference sequence). The length of the CDR3 is 15 residues. V shed 4 bases and J shed 1 base, with 14 bases lying between them. The CDR3 nucleotides are TGTGCCAGCAGCCGCAAGGACAGACCCCAAGAGACCCAGTACTTC. It translates to CASSRKDRPQETQYF.

CDR3 amino acids: CASSHYPGLAGNWETQYF. CDR3 nucleotide sequence: TGCGCCAGCAGCCATTATCCGGGACTAGCGGGAAATTGGGAGACCCAGTACTTC. V usage is TRBV4-3 and J usage is TRBJ2-5; 13 nucleotides line up with TRBD2. The CDR3 loop spans 18 amino acids. V lost 3 bases and J lost 5; bases outside the gene matches: 12. Per the germline V gene, CDR1 is LGHNA and CDR2 is YSLEER.

The CDR3 bases are TGTGCCTGGAGTGTACCCTGGGCTTATACGCAGTATTTT. This translates into CAWSVPWAYTQYF. The chain combines TRBV30 with TRBJ2-3; D gene ambiguous. V was clipped by 0 bases and J by 7 bases, with 11 bases between them. CDR3 size: 13 residues. Germline V lookup: CDR1 GTSNPN, CDR2 SVGIG (reference sequence).

This chain uses TRBV6-5 with TRBJ2-7; 7 bases match TRBD1. J gave up 5 bases and V 6 bases, and 13 bases lay outside the gene matches. The CDR3 has 15 residues. The V gene's germline CDR1 is MNHEY and CDR2 SVGAGI. The CDR3 sequence is CASSPAMTGSHEQYF. The CDR3 bases are TGTGCCAGCAGCCCGGCTATGACAGGGAGCCACGAGCAGTACTTC.

The chain is built from TRBV19 and TRBJ2-3; possible D gene TRBD1, 6 bases. Germline V gene data show CDR1 as LNHDA and CDR2 as SQIVND (reference sequence). Trimming cost V 7 bases and J 1 base, with 15 bases left between them. The CDR3 is 15 residues long. This chain's CDR3 is CASTTTGLGTDTQYF. For the CDR3, the DNA is TGTGCCAGTACCACAACAGGGCTCGGCACAGATACGCAGTATTTT.

V gene TRBV19 combines with J gene TRBJ1-1; D is perhaps TRBD1 (5 bases). Germline loops: CDR1 LNHDA, CDR2 SQIVND (reference sequence). This CDR3 is built from 14 residues. Trimming cost V 7 bases and J 5 bases, with 17 bases left between them. DNA of the CDR3: TGTGCCAGTACCCTCACGGGGGTGGAAACTGAAGCTTTCTTT. It is translated as CASTLTGVETEAFF.

The chain recombines TRBV7-2 with TRBJ2-3; D gene uncertain. The V end lost 4 bases, the J end lost 5 bases, and 13 bases lay between the germline ends. Looked up from germline, CDR1 is SGHTA and CDR2 is FQGNSA. The CDR3 has 14 residues. CDR3 sequence reads: CASSSSNRLDTQYF. The CDR3 nucleotides read TGTGCCAGCAGCTCCTCCAACAGATTAGATACGCAGTATTTT.

This chain links TRBV11-2 with TRBJ2-7; possibly TRBD2 for D (5 bases). Between the trimmed V and J ends, which lost 3 bases and 6 bases, there was a span of 12 bases. The CDR3 spans 13 residues. The germline V gene has CDR1 SGHAT and CDR2 FQNNGV. Written as DNA, the CDR3 is TGTGCCAGCAGCTTTGCGGGCTCGGGCGAGCAGTACTTC. This encodes CASSFAGSGEQYF.

The chain carries TRBV5-1 and TRBJ1-1; D is perhaps TRBD1 (6 bases). Trimming cost V 0 bases and J 4 bases, with 13 bases left between them. This CDR3 region has 15 residues. Per the germline V gene, CDR1 is SGHRS and CDR2 is YFSETQ. The CDR3 region is CASSLARQGSTEAFF. DNA for the CDR3: TGCGCCAGCAGCTTGGCCAGGCAGGGGAGCACTGAAGCTTTCTTT.

The CDR3 reads CASIQTSGGYNEQFF. The DNA of the CDR3 is TGTGCCAGCATCCAGACTAGCGGGGGCTACAATGAGCAGTTCTTC. This chain joins TRBV13 and TRBJ2-1; 12 bases map to TRBD2. CDR3 length equals 15 residues. The V gene's germline CDR1 is PRHDT and CDR2 FYEKMQ (reference sequence). V shed 7 bases, J shed 3 bases, and the junction held 4 bases outside the gene matches.

The table lists this clone with a count of one. The J gene is TRBJ2-5, the V gene TRBV5-6; 8 nucleotides match TRBD1. CDR3 length: 13 amino acids. Per the germline V gene, CDR1 is SGHDT and CDR2 is YYEEEE. Trimming took 4 bases from V and 4 from J; bases not matched to a gene: 3. CDR3 DNA: TGTGCCAGCAGCCCGACAGGGGTAGAGACCCAGTACTTC. This encodes CASSPTGVETQYF.

The chain carries TRBV11-2 and TRBJ2-5, with 7 bases matching TRBD1. V lost 1 base to trimming and J lost 5 bases; unmatched junction nucleotides: 7. The CDR3 covers 15 residues. From germline, CDR1 is SGHAT and CDR2 FQNNGV. The CDR3 bases are TGTGCCAGCAGCTTAGGGCAGGGGGTTTGGGAGACCCAGTACTTC. Its protein is CASSLGQGVWETQYF.

The sample holds one count of this clone. This sequence joins TRBV30 and TRBJ1-1; D remains unclear. Per the germline V gene, CDR1 is GTSNPN and CDR2 is SVGIG (reference sequence). V gave up 0 bases and J gave up 0 bases, with 5 bases separating them. The CDR3 consists of 13 residues. CDR3 sequence reads: CAWSVTLNTEAFF. The CDR3 nucleotides read TGTGCCTGGAGTGTCACACTGAACACTGAAGCTTTCTTT. Looking up the rest from reference TRBV30 and TRBJ1-1 gives the full variable domain: SQTIHQWPATLVQPVGSPLSLECTVEGTSNPNLYWYRQAAGRGLQLLFYSVGIGQISSEVPQNLSASRPQDRQFILSSKKLLLSDSGFYLCAWSVTLNTEAFFGQGTRLTVV.

The V and J genes are TRBV30 and TRBJ1-6; 9 positions agree with TRBD1. The CDR3 covers 15 residues. V was clipped by 3 bases and J by 9 bases; unmatched bases: 9. Per the germline V gene, CDR1 is GTSNPN and CDR2 is SVGIG (reference sequence). CDR3 in DNA: TGTGCCTGGAGGGACGGACAGGGGTTTGGTTCACCCCTCCACTTT. Amino acids: CAWRDGQGFGSPLHF.

The V and J genes are TRBV6-5 and TRBJ1-2, with 8 bases aligning to TRBD1. Germline values: CDR1 MNHEY, CDR2 SVGAGI. With 8 bases clipped from V and 7 bases from J, the junction kept 12 bases outside the gene matches. The CDR3 spans 14 residues. CDR3 bases: TGTGCCAGCCTGAACGGCCAGGGGACAGGTGGCTACACCTTC. Residues: CASLNGQGTGGYTF.